One and the same sample provided the 21 T cell receptor beta chains below, sequenced in a study of T-cell reconstitution after alpha-beta-depleted transplantation in children. Points from the study as a whole: About two months after transplant, alpha-beta T cells reportedly came from several hundred expanded graft clones.

For these TCRs, the target antigens are not known. Preparation of the TCRbeta library was carried out with unique molecular identifiers. TCRdb recomputed calls from the PCR reads with MiXCR, one row per CDR3 protein. Here the sample spans 30,000 to 40,000 distinct CDR3 sequences, approximately 7% being singletons. Here the sequenced sample was peripheral blood, taken 60 days after TCRalphabeta/CD19-depleted stem cell transplant. Receptor source: a child less than two years old who had a stem cell transplant for acute myeloid leukemia, so the T cells may come from the graft donor.

Many counts were recorded for this clonotype. V and J are TRBV25-1 and TRBJ2-7; D unclear. V was clipped by 4 bases and J by 4 bases, with 11 bases between them. Per germline, CDR1 MGHDK and CDR2 SYGVNS. The CDR3 runs 13 residues. The CDR3 DNA reads TGTGCCAGCAGTGCCCCCGAAGGGTACGAGCAGTACTTC. Its translation is CASSAPEGYEQYF.

This clonotype was detected ten times or more. This chain links TRBV25-1 with TRBJ2-5; D might be TRBD1 or TRBD2, each matching 5 bases. Germline loops: CDR1 MGHDK, CDR2 SYGVNS. V shed 4 bases and J shed 4 bases, with 19 bases lying between them. CDR3 length equals 16 residues. In DNA, the CDR3 is TGTGCCAGCAGTGTCGGCTTCTCGGGGCCCGCAGAGACCCAGTACTTC. This sequence encodes CASSVGFSGPAETQYF.

This clonotype occurred a few times. CDR3: CATSRDGLAGDNEQFF. The CDR3, as DNA: TGTGCCACCAGCAGAGATGGGCTAGCGGGAGACAATGAGCAGTTCTTC. The genes are TRBV15 and TRBJ2-1, with 10 bases fitting TRBD2. V lost 0 bases to trimming and J lost 5 bases; unmatched junction nucleotides: 4. The CDR3 extends over 16 amino acids. In germline, CDR1 is LNHNV, CDR2 YYDKDF (reference sequence).

This clonotype was seen ten or more times. The V and J genes are TRBV9 and TRBJ2-7; a possible D gene is TRBD1 (6 bases). The CDR3 runs to 14 residues. The V gene's germline CDR1 is SGDLS and CDR2 YYNGEE. The ends were cut back, 1 base at V and 6 bases at J, with 14 bases in the middle. CDR3 coding DNA: TGTGCCAGCAGCGTATCTGGGGGCCAAGTCGAGCAGTACTTC. Translation: CASSVSGGQVEQYF.

This clonotype was seen ten or more times. The chain employs TRBV5-1 and TRBJ2-2, with D uncertain. Germline CDR1 is SGHRS and CDR2 is YFSETQ. The ends were cut back, 0 bases at V and 6 bases at J, with 15 bases in the middle. The CDR3 spans 16 residues. The CDR3 region is CASSLAGPVVPGELFF. CDR3 nucleotide sequence: TGCGCCAGCAGCTTGGCGGGTCCCGTCGTACCCGGGGAGCTGTTTTTT.

This chain links TRBV4-3 with TRBJ2-2; D is ambiguous. Trimming left V 0 bases short and J 4 bases short, with 9 bases between. Germline V gene data show CDR1 as LGHNA and CDR2 as YSLEER. This CDR3 region has 15 residues. The CDR3 protein is CASSQEVGFTGELFF. For the CDR3, the DNA is TGCGCCAGCAGCCAAGAGGTGGGATTCACCGGGGAGCTGTTTTTT.

This clonotype was found many times. The chain joins TRBV29-1 to TRBJ2-2, with 8 positions matching TRBD1. With V trimmed by 7 bases and J by 1 base, 2 bases remained unmatched. This CDR3 is 13 amino acids long. Germline lookup yields CDR1 SQVTM and CDR2 ANQGSEA. CDR3 residues: CSADRENTGELFF. For the CDR3, the DNA is TGCAGCGCGGACAGGGAGAACACCGGGGAGCTGTTTTTT.

This clonotype showed up many times. The chain couples TRBV4-2 to TRBJ2-5; TRBD2 matches 7 bases. This CDR3 is 17 amino acids long. Losses at the gene ends were 4 bases for V and 0 bases for J; bases not matched to a gene: 11. Germline assignment: CDR1 LGHNA and CDR2 YNFKEQ. In nucleotides, the CDR3 is TGTGCCAGCAGCCTGGGGAGGCGCGGGGGATACCAAGAGACCCAGTACTTC. It codes for CASSLGRRGGYQETQYF.

This clonotype was detected many times. The V and J genes are TRBV27 and TRBJ2-2, with D possibly TRBD2 on 5 matching bases. This CDR3 spans 14 amino acids. Germline V gives CDR1 MNHEY, CDR2 SMNVEV (reference sequence). Trimming shortened V by 3 bases and J by 9 bases, and 14 bases separated the two germline ends. As DNA, the CDR3 is TGTGCCAGCAGTTTGGATAGGGCGGGCCGGGAGCTGTTTTTT. Translating gives CASSLDRAGRELFF.

This clonotype occurred many times. At one boundary the junction diverges from the germline segment, which might be a read error. The chain uses TRBV20-1 and TRBJ2-7; D is undetermined. Per germline, CDR1 DFQATT and CDR2 SNEGSKA (reference sequence). The CDR3 length is 13 residues. The CDR3 DNA reads as TGCAGTGCTGGAGATAATCGGGCCTACGAGCAGTACTTC. The encoded protein is CSAGDNRAYEQYF.

This rearrangement joins TRBV5-4 to TRBJ2-5; no reliable D call. The germline gives CDR1 SGHNT, CDR2 YYREEE (reference sequence). Trimming removed 6 bases from V and 2 bases from J, with 8 bases in between. The CDR3 is 12 residues long. The CDR3 protein is CASTNGQETQYF. The CDR3 DNA follows: TGTGCCAGCACCAATGGACAAGAGACCCAGTACTTC.

This clonotype was detected many times. This sequence joins TRBV12-3 or TRBV12-4 and TRBJ2-1, with D possibly matching TRBD2 (6 bases). Trimming removed 2 bases at V and 3 bases at J, with 11 bases between. The CDR3 is 15 residues long. Here the CDR3 reads CASSLTRDFYNEQFF. CDR3 sequence (DNA): TGTGCCAGCAGTTTAACGCGGGATTTCTACAATGAGCAGTTCTTC.

This clonotype was picked up a small number of times. The chain employs TRBV29-1 and TRBJ2-5; 8 bases are shared with TRBD2. The ends lost 5 bases at V and 5 bases at J; junction bases unmatched: 7. The germline gives CDR1 SQVTM, CDR2 ANQGSEA. The CDR3 length is 13 residues. The CDR3 is CSVRTERGETQYF. CDR3 nucleotides: TGCAGCGTTCGGACCGAGCGGGGGGAGACCCAGTACTTC.

Turning to this clonotype: A read error may be the cause here, since a much bigger clone is one base away. The chain joins TRBV6-6 to TRBJ2-7; a weak D match, TRBD2 (5 bases). Germline V gene lookup returns CDR1 MNHNY and CDR2 SVGAGI (reference sequence). CDR3 size: 12 residues. The CDR3 DNA is TGTGCTGGAGGCCGCCAAGCCTACGAGCAGTACTTC. Its protein product is CAGGRQAYEQYF.

This clonotype has at least ten counts. The chain recombines TRBV7-8 with TRBJ2-5, with unresolved D. From germline, CDR1 is SGHVS and CDR2 FQNEAQ. The length of the CDR3 is 14 residues. Trimming shortened V by 2 bases and J by 0 bases, and 7 bases separated the two germline ends. CDR3 nucleotides: TGTGCCAGCAGCTTACTGATCAACCAAGAGACCCAGTACTTC. Amino acid sequence: CASSLLINQETQYF.

This clonotype occurred many times. V usage is TRBV5-1 and J usage is TRBJ1-1, with D perhaps TRBD1 (5 bases). In germline, CDR1 is SGHRS, CDR2 YFSETQ. CDR3 length: 15 amino acids. The germline V and J ends were trimmed by 2 bases and 4 bases, with 15 bases remaining between them. The chain's CDR3 is CASSFAQGLLTEAFF. CDR3 bases: TGCGCCAGCAGCTTTGCCCAGGGTCTACTCACTGAAGCTTTCTTT.

This clonotype appeared many times. The chain employs TRBV9 and TRBJ2-3, with D possibly matching TRBD1 (5 bases). This CDR3 spans 10 amino acids. Between the trimmed V and J ends, which lost 3 bases and 15 bases, there was a span of 11 bases. The germline V gene encodes CDR1 SGDLS and CDR2 YYNGEE. CDR3 protein: CASSGDDRYF. The CDR3 DNA reads as TGTGCCAGCAGCGGTGATGACAGATATTTT.

This clonotype was found many times. V gene TRBV24-1 combines with J gene TRBJ2-2; D possibly corresponds to TRBD1 (6 bases). CDR1 and CDR2 (germline): KGHDR, SFDVKD. The ends were cut back, 8 bases at V and 6 bases at J, with 12 bases in the middle. This CDR3 region has 13 residues. DNA for the CDR3: TGTGCCACCAATGGGGGCGAGCCCGGGGAGCTGTTTTTT. This gives the protein CATNGGEPGELFF.

This clonotype rates as medium-sized. The chain joins TRBV6-2 or TRBV6-3 to TRBJ2-7; 9 bases map to TRBD2. The CDR3 totals 13 residues. The V and J ends lost 6 bases and 4 bases, in that order; junction bases with no gene match: 4. The germline V gene encodes CDR1 MNHEY and CDR2 SVGEGT. In nucleotides, the CDR3 is TGTGCCAGCAGATCTAGCGGGAAATACGAGCAGTACTTC. Translating gives CASRSSGKYEQYF.

In this sample, this clonotype turned up many times. The chain recombines TRBV12-3 or TRBV12-4 with TRBJ2-1, with TRBD2 as a possible D gene (6 bases). The CDR3 is 15 amino acids. Deletions cut 3 bases from V and 4 bases from J, with 13 bases between. The DNA for the CDR3 is TGTGCCAGCAGTTTGGTAAGCGGGTGGTACAATGAGCAGTTCTTC. Its translation: CASSLVSGWYNEQFF.

This clonotype was observed at least ten times. V usage is TRBV5-1 and J usage is TRBJ2-2; D may be TRBD2 (6 bases). Germline V gene lookup returns CDR1 SGHRS and CDR2 YFSETQ. Trimming took 2 bases from V and 2 from J, leaving 10 bases between them. The CDR3 is 15 residues long. Written as DNA, the CDR3 is TGCGCCAGCAGCTTCGGGGGAGGCAACACCGGGGAGCTGTTTTTT. This codes for CASSFGGGNTGELFF.